The table lists the clone carrying this T cell receptor (beta chain) with many counts. The antigen remains unidentified. RNA transcripts served as the template for amplifying TCR beta CDR3 regions. The HTBI set primed first-round TCR CDR3 RT-PCR. TCRdb called the multiplex PCR reads again in MiXCR, with one record for every CDR3 protein. The sample shows 550,000 to 600,000 distinct CDR3 sequences, 16% of them seen only once. Germline V gene lookup returns CDR1 DFQATT and CDR2 SNEGSKA (reference sequence). V shed 2 bases, J shed 13 bases, and the junction held 10 bases outside the gene matches. The CDR3 extends over 14 amino acids. Patients with uncontrolled infections, other autoimmune diseases, pregnancy or lactation were excluded. The record originates from a study of T cells in Graves' hyperthyroidism and ophthalmopathy. General study results and limits: Expanded thyroid clonotypes (above 0.001) were mostly also found in blood.

This receptor was obtained from a woman aged 18-29 years with Graves' hyperthyroidism. The rearrangement joins TRBV20-1 to TRBJ2-1; 11 nucleotides align to TRBD2. Sequencing used blood. The CDR3 is CSARLAGGSIAQFF. In DNA, the CDR3 is TGCAGTGCTAGACTAGCGGGGGGCTCCATAGCCCAGTTCTTC.